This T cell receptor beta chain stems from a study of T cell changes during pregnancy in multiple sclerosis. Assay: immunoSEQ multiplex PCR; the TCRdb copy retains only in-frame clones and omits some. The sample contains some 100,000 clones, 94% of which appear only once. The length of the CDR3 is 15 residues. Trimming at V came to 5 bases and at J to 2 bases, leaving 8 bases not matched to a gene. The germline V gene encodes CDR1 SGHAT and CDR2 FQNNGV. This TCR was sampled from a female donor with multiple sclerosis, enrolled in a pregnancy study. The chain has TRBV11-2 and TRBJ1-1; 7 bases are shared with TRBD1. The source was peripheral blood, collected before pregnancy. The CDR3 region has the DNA TGTGCCAGCAGCCCGGGGGACAGCTCAAACACTGAAGCTTTCTTT. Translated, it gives CASSPGDSSNTEAFF. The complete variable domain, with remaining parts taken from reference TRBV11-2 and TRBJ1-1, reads EAGVAQSPRYKIIEKRQSVAFWCNPISGHATLYWYQQILGQGPKLLIQFQNNGVVDDSQLPKDRFSAERLKGVDSTLKIQPAKLEDSAVYLCASSPGDSSNTEAFFGQGTRLTVV.